These 15 T cell receptor beta chains were sequenced from one sample in a study of blood T cell repertoires in COVID-19. Assay: immunoSEQ multiplex PCR; the TCRdb copy retains only in-frame clones and omits some. The top ten hold roughly 2.5% of the sample, which has about 180,000 clones, approximately 89% seen once. Material for sequencing was peripheral blood. The receptors stem from a man aged 35 to 55 with active or convalescent COVID-19.

The rearrangement uses TRBV6-5 and TRBJ1-6, with D perhaps TRBD1 (6 bases). Germline V gene sequence: CDR1 MNHEY, CDR2 SVGAGI. This CDR3 comprises 15 residues. With 6 bases removed from V and 7 bases from J, the gap between germline ends came to 16 bases. The CDR3 coding sequence is TGTGCCAGCAGGACAGGCTTACTGGGGAATTCACCCCTCCACTTT. As protein: CASRTGLLGNSPLHF.

This clone appeared a single time. The V and J genes are TRBV9 and TRBJ2-1; tentatively, D is TRBD2 (6 bases). Germline lookup yields CDR1 SGDLS and CDR2 YYNGEE. The CDR3 runs to 14 residues. V was trimmed by 4 bases and J by 8 bases, leaving 16 bases between them. This CDR3 is CASSRLVGSDEQFF. CDR3 nucleotides: TGTGCCAGCAGCCGGCTAGTCGGGAGCGATGAGCAGTTCTTC.

V usage is TRBV5-1 and J usage is TRBJ2-6; TRBD1 agrees at 8 bases. There are 17 residues in the CDR3. Germline V gene data show CDR1 as SGHRS and CDR2 as YFSETQ. J was trimmed by 4 bases and V by 4 bases; bases with no gene match: 10. In DNA form, the CDR3 reads TGCGCCAGCAGCCCTGGACAGGGATCGGGGGGGGCCAACGTCCTGACTTTC. Translated: CASSPGQGSGGANVLTF.

The rearrangement uses TRBV9 and TRBJ1-2, with D tentatively TRBD1 (6 bases). Per the germline V gene, CDR1 is SGDLS and CDR2 is YYNGEE. The ends were cut back, 5 bases at V and 3 bases at J, with 17 bases in the middle. CDR3 length equals 15 residues. CDR3 protein: CASRSEGGGDYGYTF. DNA for the CDR3: TGTGCCAGCAGGTCAGAGGGGGGAGGGGACTATGGCTACACCTTC.

The chain combines TRBV5-4 with TRBJ1-4; D is ambiguous. Looked up from germline, CDR1 is SGHNT and CDR2 is YYREEE (reference sequence). The V gene lost 0 bases and the J gene lost 5 bases, with 8 bases spanning the gap. The CDR3 is made up of 14 amino acids. The CDR3 region has the DNA TGTGCCAGCAGCTTGGACCAGGAAAATGAAAAACTGTTTTTT. This encodes CASSLDQENEKLFF.

This clone has just one count. This chain joins TRBV4-1 and TRBJ1-1; 7 nucleotides match TRBD1. Germline V gene sequence: CDR1 MGHRA, CDR2 YSYEKL. The CDR3 runs 15 residues. V gave up 1 base and J gave up 0 bases; unmatched junction bases: 2. The CDR3 here is CASSQADRVNTEAFF. The CDR3 DNA sequence: TGCGCCAGCAGCCAAGCCGACAGGGTGAACACTGAAGCTTTCTTT.

This clone was counted a single time. The chain uses TRBV28 and TRBJ2-3; possibly TRBD2 for D (6 bases). V was cut by 3 bases and J by 6 bases, with 13 bases left in between. This CDR3 region has 14 residues. Germline V gene data show CDR1 as MDHEN and CDR2 as SYDVKM. The CDR3: CASSLTGDVDTQYF. CDR3 DNA sequence: TGTGCCAGCAGTTTGACGGGGGACGTCGATACGCAGTATTTT.

Details on this clone: Other nucleotide sequences from this sample produce the same CDR3. The CDR3 bases are TGTGCCAGCAGCTTACAGGGAAACTATGGCTACACCTTC. It translates to CASSLQGNYGYTF. This chain uses TRBV27 with TRBJ1-2, with D tentatively TRBD1 (6 bases). This CDR3 has 13 amino acids. The V end was cut by 6 bases, the J end by 2 bases, with 10 bases between. Germline CDR1 and CDR2: MNHEY and SMNVEV (reference sequence).

The chain joins TRBV12-5 to TRBJ1-1, with 8 nucleotides matching TRBD1. CDR1 and CDR2 (germline): LGHNT, FRNRAP. Trimming took 4 bases from V and 2 from J; bases not matched to a gene: 9. CDR3 length equals 16 residues. CDR3 nucleotide sequence: TGTGCTAGTGGTTGGAGGGGGACAGGCGGTAACACTGAAGCTTTCTTT. It codes for CASGWRGTGGNTEAFF.

The chain employs TRBV21-1 and TRBJ1-1. TRBV21-1 has pseudogene status. This CDR3 region has 18 residues. CDR3 DNA: TGTGCCAGCAGCAAAGCCCAGGTAAAGGAGGGAAGGGACACTGAAGCTTTCTTT. This encodes CASSKAQVKEGRDTEAFF.

This rearrangement joins TRBV18 to TRBJ1-1; D gene unclear. The CDR3 runs to 15 residues. The V gene's germline CDR1 is KGHSH and CDR2 LQKENI. V lost 2 bases and J lost 4, with 14 bases in between. The CDR3 DNA reads TGTGCCAGCTCACCAGGCCCTTCGCCTGGCACTGAAGCTTTCTTT. It codes for CASSPGPSPGTEAFF. Drawing the rest from reference TRBV18 and TRBJ1-1, the complete variable domain is NAGVMQNPRHLVRRRGQEARLRCSPMKGHSHVYWYRQLPEEGLKFMVYLQKENIIDESGMPKERFSAEFPKEGPSILRIQQVVRGDSAAYFCASSPGPSPGTEAFFGQGTRLTVV.

The J gene is TRBJ2-5, the V gene TRBV7-2; the D is unclear. This CDR3 comprises 13 residues. CDR1 is SGHTA, CDR2 FQGNSA, per germline. V lost 2 bases, J lost 6 bases, and 10 bases lay in between. Here the CDR3 DNA reads TGTGCCAGCAGCTTACGAGGTGGCCAGACCCAGTACTTC. This translates into CASSLRGGQTQYF.

The chain recombines TRBV9 with TRBJ2-3, with TRBD2 matching over 10 bases. J was trimmed by 4 bases and V by 0 bases; bases with no gene match: 5. Germline-derived CDR1 and CDR2 are SGDLS and YYNGEE. This CDR3 contains 16 residues. The CDR3 DNA follows: TGTGCCAGCAGCGTAGACCTAGCGGGGGCGGCAGATACGCAGTATTTT. It yields the protein CASSVDLAGAADTQYF.

The chain links TRBV7-9 to TRBJ1-2; TRBD1 is a possible D gene (5 bases). This CDR3 region has 13 residues. The germline V and J ends were trimmed by 1 base and 6 bases, with 9 bases remaining between them. Germline V gene lookup returns CDR1 SEHNR and CDR2 FQNEAQ (reference sequence). The CDR3 nucleotides are TGTGCCAGCAGCTTAGACAGGTTTGATGGCTACACCTTC. Translating gives CASSLDRFDGYTF. The variable domain in full, with the rest retrieved from reference TRBV7-9 and TRBJ1-2, is DTGVSQNPRHKITKRGQNVTFRCDPISEHNRLYWYRQTLGQGPEFLTYFQNEAQLEKSRLLSDRFSAERPKGSFSTLEIQRTEQGDSAMYLCASSLDRFDGYTFGSGTRLTVV.

The V gene is TRBV5-1, the J gene TRBJ2-1; TRBD2 matches 7 bases. Germline V CDR1 and CDR2: SGHRS, YFSETQ. J gave up 9 bases and V 4 bases, and 7 bases lay outside the gene matches. This CDR3 is built from 13 residues. The CDR3 spells CASSPEIAGEQFF. CDR3 bases: TGCGCCAGCAGCCCGGAGATAGCGGGTGAGCAGTTCTTC.